The subject of this entry is one T cell receptor (beta chain). Its antigen is not identified. A read error may account for a junction end that differs from germline. The record originates from a study of T cell repertoires in cytomegalovirus infection. The germline gives CDR1 MDHEN, CDR2 SYDVKM. This CDR3 has 12 amino acids. Each CDR3 protein gets one entry after TCRdb re-called the reads with MiXCR. The sample has hundreds of thousands of distinct CDR3 sequences, 20% to 30% seen once. Study-wide results and limits: HLA-C-restricted CMV clonotypes gave the most frequent clonotype in two of eight donors.

This chain uses TRBV28 with TRBJ1-3; D remains unclear. The sample consisted of CD8+ T cells from PBMCs. The clonotype originates from a human donor in good health (CMV status not recorded). Some clones in this sample may be carry-over from other donors' samples. CDR3 sequence: CVSLPPGYTIYF. The CDR3 DNA reads TGTGTCAGCCTCCCCCCCGGGTACACCATATATTTT.